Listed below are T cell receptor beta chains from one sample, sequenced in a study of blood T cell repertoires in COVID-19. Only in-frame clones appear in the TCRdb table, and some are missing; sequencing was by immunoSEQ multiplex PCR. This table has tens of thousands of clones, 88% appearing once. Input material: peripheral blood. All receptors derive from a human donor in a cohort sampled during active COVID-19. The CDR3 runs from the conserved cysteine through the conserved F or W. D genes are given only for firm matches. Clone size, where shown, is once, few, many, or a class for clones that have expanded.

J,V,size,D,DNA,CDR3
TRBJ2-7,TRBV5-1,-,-,TGCGCCAGCAGCTTGGGTTCTAGTGGGAGCTACGAGCAGTACTTC,CASSLGSSGSYEQYF
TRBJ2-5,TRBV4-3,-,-,TGCGCCAGCAGCCAAGATCTAGTACTGGGTAAGACCCAGTACTTC,CASSQDLVLGKTQYF
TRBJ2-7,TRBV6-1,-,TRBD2,TGTGCCAGCAGTGAAGGGAGCGGGGGATTCTACGAGCAGTACTTC,CASSEGSGGFYEQYF
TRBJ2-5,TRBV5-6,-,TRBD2,TGTGCCAGCATCCCCCCGGGCGGGAGCATTTCGGAAGAGACCCAGTACTTC,CASIPPGGSISEETQYF
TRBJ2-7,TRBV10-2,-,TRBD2,TGCGCCAGCAGTGTTGGGCGGGAGCTCGACGAGCAGTACTTT,CASSVGRELDEQYF
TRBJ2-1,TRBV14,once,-,TGTGCCAGCAGCCCCTCCCCCTTGGCGGGGGCATACAATGAGCAGTTCTTC,CASSPSPLAGAYNEQFF
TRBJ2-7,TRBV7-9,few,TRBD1,TGTGCCAGCAGCCGGGGACAGGGGACGACCTACGAGCAGTACTTC,CASSRGQGTTYEQYF
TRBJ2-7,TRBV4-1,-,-,TGCGCCAGCAGCCAACAGACAGGTACGGTCGACGAGCAGTACTTC,CASSQQTGTVDEQYF
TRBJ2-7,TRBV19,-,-,TGTGCCAGTAGTATTGGAACTAGAGGAACCTCCTCTCGGGAGCAGTACTTC,CASSIGTRGTSSREQYF
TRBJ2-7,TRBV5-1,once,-,TGCGCCAGCAGCATTGGCCCGGGTCTCTTTTCCTACGAGCAGTACTTC,CASSIGPGLFSYEQYF
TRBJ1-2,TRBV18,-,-,TGTGCCAGCTCACCTCCCGGGGATGGCTACACCTTC,CASSPPGDGYTF
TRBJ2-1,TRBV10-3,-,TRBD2,TGTGCCATCAGGAGCGGGAGCCTGTACAATGAGCAGTTCTTC,CAIRSGSLYNEQFF
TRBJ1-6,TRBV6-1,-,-,TGTGCCAGCAGTGAGGCAAGCATTCCTAGCTCCTATAATTCACCCCTCCACTTT,CASSEASIPSSYNSPLHF
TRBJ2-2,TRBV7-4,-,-,TGTGCCAGCAGCTTAGAAAGTTGGCAGGGGTCCACCGGGGAGCTGTTTTTT,CASSLESWQGSTGELFF
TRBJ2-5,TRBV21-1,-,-,TGTGCCAGCAGCAAAGTGGGGGCTAGCTATGGGGATCAAGAGACCCAGTACTTC,CASSKVGASYGDQETQYF
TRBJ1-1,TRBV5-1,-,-,TGCGCCAGCAGCTTGGATTGGGGAGGGACTGAAGCTTTCTTT,CASSLDWGGTEAFF
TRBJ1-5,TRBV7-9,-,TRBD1,TGTGCCAGCAGCTTAGGTGGGACAGGGGGCGGTCGGATGCAGCCCCAGCATTTT,CASSLGGTGGGRMQPQHF
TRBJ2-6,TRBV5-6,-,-,TGTGCCAGCAGCTCACTTTGGGGGGAGAACTCTGGGGCCAACGTCCTGACTTTC,CASSSLWGENSGANVLTF
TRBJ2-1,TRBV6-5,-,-,TGTGCCAGCAGTTATACTGGCGGAGGGGTGGGTGAGCAGTTCTTC,CASSYTGGGVGEQFF
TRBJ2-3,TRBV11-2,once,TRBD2,TGTGCCAGCAGCCAGGGACTAGCGGGGAAGGAAGATACGCAGTATTTT,CASSQGLAGKEDTQYF
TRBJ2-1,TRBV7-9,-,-,TGTGCCAGCAGGGGACTTCAATCTCGTCTGGATTCCAATGAGCAGTTCTTC,CASRGLQSRLDSNEQFF
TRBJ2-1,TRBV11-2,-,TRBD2,TGTGCCAGCAGCTTAGGCGGGAGGGCTTTTAATGAGCAGTTCTTC,CASSLGGRAFNEQFF
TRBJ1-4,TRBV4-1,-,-,TGCGCCAGCAGCCAAGCCCTAGGTGAAAAACTGTTTTTT,CASSQALGEKLFF
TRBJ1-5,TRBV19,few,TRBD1,TGTGCCAGTAGTTTGGGACAGGGGGTGGGTCAGCCCCAGCATTTT,CASSLGQGVGQPQHF
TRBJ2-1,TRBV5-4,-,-,TGTGCCAGCGTGGACTTAGCCAATGAGCAGTTCTTC,CASVDLANEQFF